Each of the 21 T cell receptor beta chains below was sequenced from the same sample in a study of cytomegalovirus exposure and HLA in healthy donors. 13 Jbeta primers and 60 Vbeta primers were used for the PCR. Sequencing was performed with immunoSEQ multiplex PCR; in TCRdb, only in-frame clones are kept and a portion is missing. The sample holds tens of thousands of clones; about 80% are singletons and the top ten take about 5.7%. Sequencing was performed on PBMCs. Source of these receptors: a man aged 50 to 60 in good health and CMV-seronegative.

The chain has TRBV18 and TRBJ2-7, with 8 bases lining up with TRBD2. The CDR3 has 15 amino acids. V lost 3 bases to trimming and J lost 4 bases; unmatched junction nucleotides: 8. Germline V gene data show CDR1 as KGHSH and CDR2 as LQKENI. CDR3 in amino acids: CASSPESGSSYEQYF. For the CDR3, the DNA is TGTGCCAGCTCACCGGAAAGCGGGAGTTCTTACGAGCAGTACTTC.

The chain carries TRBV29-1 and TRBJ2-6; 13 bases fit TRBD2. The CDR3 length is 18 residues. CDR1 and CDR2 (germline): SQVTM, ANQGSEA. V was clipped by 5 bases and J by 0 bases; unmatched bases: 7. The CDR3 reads CSVTGLAGPRSGANVLTF. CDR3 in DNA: TGCAGCGTTACGGGACTAGCGGGACCCCGCTCTGGGGCCAACGTCCTGACTTTC.

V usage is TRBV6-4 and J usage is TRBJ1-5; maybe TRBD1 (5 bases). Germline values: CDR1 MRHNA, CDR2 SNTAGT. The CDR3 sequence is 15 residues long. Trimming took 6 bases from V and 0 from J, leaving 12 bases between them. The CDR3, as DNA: TGTGCCAGCAGGTTGACAGATAATAGCAATCAGCCCCAGCATTTT. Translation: CASRLTDNSNQPQHF.

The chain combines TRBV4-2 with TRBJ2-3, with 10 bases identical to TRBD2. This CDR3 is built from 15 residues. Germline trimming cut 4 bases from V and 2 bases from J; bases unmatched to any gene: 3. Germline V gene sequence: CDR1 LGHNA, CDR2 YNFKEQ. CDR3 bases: TGTGCCAGCAGCCCTCTAGCGGGAGCCACAGATACGCAGTATTTT. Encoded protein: CASSPLAGATDTQYF.

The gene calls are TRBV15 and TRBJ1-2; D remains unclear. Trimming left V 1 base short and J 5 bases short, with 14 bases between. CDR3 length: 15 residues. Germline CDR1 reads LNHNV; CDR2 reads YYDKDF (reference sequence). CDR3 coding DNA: TGTGCCACCAGCAGAGTTGAGGGAAAAGGGTATGGCTACACCTTC. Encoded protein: CATSRVEGKGYGYTF.

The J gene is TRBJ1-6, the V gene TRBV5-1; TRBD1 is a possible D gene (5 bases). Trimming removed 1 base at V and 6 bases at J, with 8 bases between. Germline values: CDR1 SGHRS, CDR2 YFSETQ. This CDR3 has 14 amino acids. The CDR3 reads CASSLKQGNSPLHF. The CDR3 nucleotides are TGCGCCAGCAGCTTGAAGCAGGGTAATTCACCCCTCCACTTT.

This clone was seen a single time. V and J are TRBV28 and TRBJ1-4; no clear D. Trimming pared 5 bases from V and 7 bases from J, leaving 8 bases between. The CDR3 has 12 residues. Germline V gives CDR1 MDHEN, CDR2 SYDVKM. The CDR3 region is CASSRGSEKLFF. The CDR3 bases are TGTGCCAGCAGTAGAGGGAGTGAAAAACTGTTTTTT.

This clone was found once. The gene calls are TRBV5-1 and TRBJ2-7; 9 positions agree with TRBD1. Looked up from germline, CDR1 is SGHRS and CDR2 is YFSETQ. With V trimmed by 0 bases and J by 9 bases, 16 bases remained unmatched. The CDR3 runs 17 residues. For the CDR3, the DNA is TGCGCCAGCAGCTTGGAACCTACGGGACAGGGCATCTATGGGCAGTACTTC. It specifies CASSLEPTGQGIYGQYF.

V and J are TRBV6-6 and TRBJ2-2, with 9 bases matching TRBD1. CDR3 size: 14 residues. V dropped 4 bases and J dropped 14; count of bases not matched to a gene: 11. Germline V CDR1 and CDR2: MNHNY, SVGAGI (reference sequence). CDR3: CASSSRQGGSELFF. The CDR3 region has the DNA TGTGCCAGCAGTTCGCGACAGGGGGGAAGCGAACTGTTTTTT.

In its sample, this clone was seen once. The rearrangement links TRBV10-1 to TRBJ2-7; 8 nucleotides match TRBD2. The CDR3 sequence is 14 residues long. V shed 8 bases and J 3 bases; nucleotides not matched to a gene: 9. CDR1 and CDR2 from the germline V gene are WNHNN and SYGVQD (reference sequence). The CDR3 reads CASSKTGTSYEQYF. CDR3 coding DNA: TGCGCCAGCTCAAAAACTGGGACTAGCTACGAGCAGTACTTC.

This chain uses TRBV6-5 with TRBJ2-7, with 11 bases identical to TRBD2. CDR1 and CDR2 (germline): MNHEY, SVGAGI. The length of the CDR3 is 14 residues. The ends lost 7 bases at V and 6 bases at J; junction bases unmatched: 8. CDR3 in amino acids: CASTETSGTGEQYF. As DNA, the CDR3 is TGTGCCAGCACGGAGACTAGCGGGACTGGCGAGCAGTACTTC.

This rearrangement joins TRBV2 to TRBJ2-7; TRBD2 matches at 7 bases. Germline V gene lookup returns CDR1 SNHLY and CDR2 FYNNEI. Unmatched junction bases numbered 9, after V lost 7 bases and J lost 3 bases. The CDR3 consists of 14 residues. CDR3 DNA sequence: TGTGCCAGCACCAGAGGAGCGGGAAGCTACGAGCAGTACTTC. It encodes CASTRGAGSYEQYF.

The DNA for the CDR3 is TGTGCCAGTAGTAGCATCCTAGAAGAGGACACAGATACGCAGTATTTT. Its protein product is CASSSILEEDTDTQYF. The genes are TRBV19 and TRBJ2-3; no clear D gene. The CDR3 covers 16 residues. CDR1 is LNHDA and CDR2 is SQIVND in the germline V gene (reference sequence). The germline V and J ends were trimmed by 4 bases and 2 bases, with 16 bases remaining between them.

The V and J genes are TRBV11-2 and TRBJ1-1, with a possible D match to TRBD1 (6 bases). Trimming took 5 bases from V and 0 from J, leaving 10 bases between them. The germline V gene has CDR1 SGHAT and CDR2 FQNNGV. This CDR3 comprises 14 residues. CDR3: CASSVQGMNTEAFF. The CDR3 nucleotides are TGTGCCAGCAGCGTACAGGGTATGAACACTGAAGCTTTCTTT.

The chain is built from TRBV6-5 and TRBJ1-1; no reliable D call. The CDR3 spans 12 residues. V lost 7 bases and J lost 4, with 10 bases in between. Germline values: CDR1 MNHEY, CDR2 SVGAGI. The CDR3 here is CASKQMPTEAFF. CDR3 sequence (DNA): TGTGCCAGCAAACAGATGCCCACTGAAGCTTTCTTT.

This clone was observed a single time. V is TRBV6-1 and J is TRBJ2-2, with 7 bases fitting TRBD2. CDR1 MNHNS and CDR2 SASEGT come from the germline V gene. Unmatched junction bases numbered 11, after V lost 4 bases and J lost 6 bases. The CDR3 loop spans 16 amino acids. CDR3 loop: CASSGLAGEGAGELFF. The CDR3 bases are TGTGCCAGCAGTGGCCTGGCGGGAGAAGGGGCCGGGGAGCTGTTTTTT.

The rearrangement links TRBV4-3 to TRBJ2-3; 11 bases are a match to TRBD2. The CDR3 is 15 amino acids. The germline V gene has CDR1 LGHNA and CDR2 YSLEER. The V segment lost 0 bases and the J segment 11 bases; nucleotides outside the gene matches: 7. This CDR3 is CASSQDLTSGSRQYF. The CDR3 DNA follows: TGCGCCAGCAGCCAAGATCTCACTAGCGGGAGTAGGCAGTATTTT.

The CDR3 loop is CASSPLGLAAYEQYF. In DNA form, the CDR3 reads TGCGCCAGCAGCCCGTTGGGACTAGCGGCCTACGAGCAGTACTTC. The chain has TRBV4-1 and TRBJ2-7; 11 bases agree with TRBD2. J lost 2 bases, V lost 4 bases, and 4 bases had no gene match. This CDR3 is 15 amino acids long. The germline V gene has CDR1 MGHRA and CDR2 YSYEKL.

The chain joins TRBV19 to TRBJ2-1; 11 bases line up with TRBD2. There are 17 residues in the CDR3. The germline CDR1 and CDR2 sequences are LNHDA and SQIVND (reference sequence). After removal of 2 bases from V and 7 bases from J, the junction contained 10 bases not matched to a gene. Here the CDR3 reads CASSILSLAGGMNEQFF. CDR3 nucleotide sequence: TGTGCCAGTAGTATACTGAGTCTAGCGGGAGGTATGAATGAGCAGTTCTTC.

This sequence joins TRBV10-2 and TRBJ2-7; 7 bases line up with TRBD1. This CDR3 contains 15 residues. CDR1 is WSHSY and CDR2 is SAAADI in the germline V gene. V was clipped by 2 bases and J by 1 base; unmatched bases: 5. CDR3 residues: CASSEHNRGSYEQYF. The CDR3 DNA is TGCGCCAGCAGTGAGCATAACAGGGGTTCCTACGAGCAGTACTTC.

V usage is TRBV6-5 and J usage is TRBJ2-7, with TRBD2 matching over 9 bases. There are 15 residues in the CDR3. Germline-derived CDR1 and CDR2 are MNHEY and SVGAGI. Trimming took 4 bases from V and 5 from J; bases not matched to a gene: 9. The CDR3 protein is CASSSGGRTSDEQYF. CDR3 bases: TGTGCCAGCAGTTCCGGAGGCAGGACTAGCGACGAGCAGTACTTC.